Following are 10 T cell receptor beta chains from one sample sequenced in a study of identical twins. TCRdb re-derived calls from the 5' RACE reads in MiXCR, one entry per CDR3 protein. Here the sample spans 200,000 to 300,000 distinct CDR3 sequences, more than 9.5% being singletons. These data were also reused for a study on yellow fever vaccine responses in identical twins.

The sequencing sample was made of memory (CD45RO+) T cells sorted from blood. These receptors all come from a woman between 18 and 30 years old in good health.

The chain couples TRBV20-1 to TRBJ1-1; D remains unclear. Germline CDR1 reads DFQATT; CDR2 reads SNEGSKA (reference sequence). The CDR3 consists of 13 residues. The germline V and J ends were trimmed by 1 base and 3 bases, with 9 bases remaining between them. In nucleotides, the CDR3 is TGCAGTGCTAGAGGAAACGGTCACACTGAAGCTTTCTTT. This codes for CSARGNGHTEAFF.

This clonotype was detected ten times or more. V and J are TRBV5-1 and TRBJ2-1; maybe TRBD1 (5 bases). This CDR3 is built from 14 residues. The V end was cut by 0 bases, the J end by 9 bases, with 13 bases between. Germline V gene data show CDR1 as SGHRS and CDR2 as YFSETQ. This CDR3 is CASSLDRMASEQFF. The CDR3 nucleotides read TGCGCCAGCAGCTTGGACAGGATGGCAAGTGAGCAGTTCTTC.

The table lists this clonotype with many counts. The chain carries TRBV9 and TRBJ2-2; a possible D gene is TRBD1 (6 bases). This CDR3 contains 14 residues. Germline assignment: CDR1 SGDLS and CDR2 YYNGEE. Trimming removed 5 bases at V and 0 bases at J, with 8 bases between. The CDR3 DNA sequence: TGTGCCAGCAGAGGACAGCCGAACACCGGGGAGCTGTTTTTT. Translated: CASRGQPNTGELFF.

There are many counts of this clonotype. V and J are TRBV6-2 or TRBV6-3 and TRBJ2-4, with 7 nucleotides matching TRBD1. Germline V CDR1 and CDR2: MNHEY, SVGEGT. With V trimmed by 4 bases and J by 3 bases, 3 bases remained unmatched. This CDR3 contains 14 residues. CDR3 sequence: CASSFRQGKNIQYF. The CDR3 DNA sequence: TGTGCCAGCAGTTTTCGACAGGGCAAAAACATTCAGTACTTC.

The genes are TRBV5-1 and TRBJ2-1, with 7 bases that match TRBD2. Germline assignment: CDR1 SGHRS and CDR2 YFSETQ. With V trimmed by 4 bases and J by 7 bases, 14 bases remained unmatched. The CDR3 consists of 16 residues. CDR3 amino acids: CASSVLGSTGGNEQFF. The CDR3 DNA follows: TGCGCCAGCAGCGTCTTAGGGAGCACCGGGGGGAATGAGCAGTTCTTC.

The CDR3 region has the DNA TGTGCCAGCTCATCTTGGTACCAAGAGACCCAGTACTTC. The encoded protein is CASSSWYQETQYF. The rearrangement joins TRBV18 to TRBJ2-5; D unresolved. Germline V CDR1 and CDR2: KGHSH, LQKENI. V lost 5 bases and J 0 bases, leaving 7 bases between the germline ends. The CDR3 is 13 residues long.

V gene TRBV7-8 combines with J gene TRBJ2-5, with D perhaps being TRBD1 or TRBD2 (6 bases each). This CDR3 contains 15 residues. V shed 1 base and J shed 7 bases, with 16 bases lying between them. The germline V gene encodes CDR1 SGHVS and CDR2 FQNEAQ. The CDR3 is CASSLDTGAGGTQYF. The CDR3 DNA reads as TGTGCCAGCAGCTTAGATACGGGGGCCGGCGGGACCCAGTACTTC.

This clonotype was detected many times. J is TRBJ2-7 and V is TRBV5-1; 10 bases are a match to TRBD1. This CDR3 is built from 14 residues. The germline V gene encodes CDR1 SGHRS and CDR2 YFSETQ. Trimming removed 4 bases from V and 2 bases from J; junction bases left unmatched: 3. Written as DNA, the CDR3 is TGCGCCAGCAGCGTGGACAGGGGGACCTACGAGCAGTACTTC. Its protein product is CASSVDRGTYEQYF.

This clonotype showed up many times. This chain links TRBV5-1 with TRBJ1-2, with a possible D match to TRBD1 (5 bases). The CDR3 covers 15 residues. Between the trimmed V and J ends, which lost 0 bases and 8 bases, there was a span of 17 bases. In germline, CDR1 is SGHRS, CDR2 YFSETQ. The CDR3 nucleotides read TGCGCCAGCAGCTTGGACTTGACAGTATCTATGGGCTACACCTTC. This codes for CASSLDLTVSMGYTF.

A few counts support this clonotype. V usage is TRBV20-1 and J usage is TRBJ1-2, with no clear D. V gave up 6 bases and J gave up 0 bases, with 11 bases separating them. This CDR3 is 13 amino acids long. The germline V gene has CDR1 DFQATT and CDR2 SNEGSKA (reference sequence). The CDR3 DNA reads TGCAGTGCCCCAGACATCGCTAACTATGGCTACACCTTC. This sequence encodes CSAPDIANYGYTF.